Detailed here is one T cell receptor (beta chain). Its antigen is as yet unknown. Both 60 Vbeta primers and 13 Jbeta primers went into the PCR. Per the original methods: Unique TCR beta chains totaled some 80 million in a later count, with roughly 10 million of them shared. Generated by immunoSEQ multiplex PCR, the TCRdb table keeps only in-frame clones and is missing some. The D gene and trimming were derived from the DNA, and the V and J assignments and clone size from that table. This sample lists around 97,000 clones; its ten largest clones have about 3%. Trimming cost V 2 bases and J 1 base, with 6 bases left between them. There are 15 residues in the CDR3. Germline CDR1 reads LNHNV; CDR2 reads YYDKDF (reference sequence). The entry originates in a study of cytomegalovirus exposure and HLA in healthy donors. Study findings and constraints: Presence/absence comparisons presumed near-even sequencing depth among donors. Common viral pathogens seemed, in a later analysis, to connect with several of the most significant clusters. From TCR beta sequences, most subjects' HLA-A and HLA-B alleles were reportedly predicted accurately.

The sample comprised PBMCs. The chain employs TRBV15 and TRBJ2-6; maybe TRBD1 (5 bases). This receptor was identified in a man in his forties in good health and CMV-seronegative. CDR3 in amino acids: CATSRPGSGANVLTF. The CDR3 DNA reads TGTGCCACCAGCAGACCAGGGTCTGGGGCCAACGTCCTGACTTTC. Full variable domain (outside the CDR3, taken from reference TRBV15 and TRBJ2-6): DAMVIQNPRYQVTQFGKPVTLSCSQTLNHNVMYWYQQKSSQAPKLLFHYYDKDFNNEADTPDNFQSRRPNTSFCFLDIRSPGLGDTAMYLCATSRPGSGANVLTFGAGSRLTVL.